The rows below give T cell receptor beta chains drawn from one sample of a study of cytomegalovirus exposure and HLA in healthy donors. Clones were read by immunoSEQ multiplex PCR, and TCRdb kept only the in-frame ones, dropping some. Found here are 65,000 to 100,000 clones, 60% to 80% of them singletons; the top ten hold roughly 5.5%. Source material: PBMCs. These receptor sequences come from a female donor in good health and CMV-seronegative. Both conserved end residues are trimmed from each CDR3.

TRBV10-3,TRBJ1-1,AISSAGTGDKAEAF
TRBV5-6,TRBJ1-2,ASSPGGLVYGYT
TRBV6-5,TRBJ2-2,ASSLAGGLNTGELF
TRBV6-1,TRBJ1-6,ASSERSSSYNSPLH
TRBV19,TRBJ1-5,ASSAIGQGAGQPQH
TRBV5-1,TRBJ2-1,ASSGETRTGSNEQF
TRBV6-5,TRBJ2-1,ASSYRGQPSHEQF
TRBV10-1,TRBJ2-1,ASSETSGGKQF
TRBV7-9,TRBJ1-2,ASSPPSEGLGGYT
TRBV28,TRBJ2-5,ASSFIASGGLGETQY
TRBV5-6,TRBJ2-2,ASSPGVNSGGDTGELF
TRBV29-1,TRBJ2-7,SVGGTVVTYEQY
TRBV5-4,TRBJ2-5,ASSSQETQY
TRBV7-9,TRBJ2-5,ASSPGTEWDGRETQY
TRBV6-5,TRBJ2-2,ASSPLYNTGELF
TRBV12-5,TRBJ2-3,ASGLAGTGVTDTQY
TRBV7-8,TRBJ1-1,ASSSEGTEAF
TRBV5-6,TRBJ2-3,ASSLDDRLPDTQY
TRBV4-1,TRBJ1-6,ASSPPSGQGHSPLH
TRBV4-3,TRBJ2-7,ASSQGPRGPQY
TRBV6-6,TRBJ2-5,ASRVTSGQETQY
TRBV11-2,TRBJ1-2,ASSLQGVIGYT
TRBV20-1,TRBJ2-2,SVTGPGELF
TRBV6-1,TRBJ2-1,ASRPTGGGWNEQF
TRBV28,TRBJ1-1,ASMGAGGLMNTEAF
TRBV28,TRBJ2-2,ASSLTPGGAGTGELF
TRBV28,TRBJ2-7,ASSWGVEQY
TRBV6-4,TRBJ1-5,ASSDRGLLSNQPQH
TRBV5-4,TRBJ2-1,ASSRGQASEQF
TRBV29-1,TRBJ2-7,SARVREPYEQY
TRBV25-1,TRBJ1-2,ASSEYGFRAGRDGYT
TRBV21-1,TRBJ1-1,ASSKATGGLNTEAF
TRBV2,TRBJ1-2,ASRLDISYGYT
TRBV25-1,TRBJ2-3,ASSDPKDLRTDTQY
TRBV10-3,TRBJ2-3,AISTGTFDGADTQY
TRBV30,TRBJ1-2,AWSEPGHGYT
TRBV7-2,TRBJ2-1,ASSSQWGGVEQF
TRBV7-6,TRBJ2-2,ASSLRTANTGELF
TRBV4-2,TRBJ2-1,ASQRGTQANNEQF
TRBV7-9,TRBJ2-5,ASSLATGGGETQY
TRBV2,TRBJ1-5,ASSEQDRAGNQPQH
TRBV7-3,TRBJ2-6,ASSLPQGAGANVLT